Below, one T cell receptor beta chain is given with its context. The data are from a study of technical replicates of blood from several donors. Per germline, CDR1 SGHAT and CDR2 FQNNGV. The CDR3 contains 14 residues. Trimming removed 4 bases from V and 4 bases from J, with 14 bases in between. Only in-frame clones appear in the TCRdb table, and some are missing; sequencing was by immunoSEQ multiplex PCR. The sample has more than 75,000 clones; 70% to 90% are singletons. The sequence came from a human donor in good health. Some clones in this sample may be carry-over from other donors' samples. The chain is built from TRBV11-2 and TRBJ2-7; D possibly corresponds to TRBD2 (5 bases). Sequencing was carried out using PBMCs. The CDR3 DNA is TGTGCCAGCAGCTACGACTACGCTCGTTACGAGCAGTACTTC. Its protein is CASSYDYARYEQYF.